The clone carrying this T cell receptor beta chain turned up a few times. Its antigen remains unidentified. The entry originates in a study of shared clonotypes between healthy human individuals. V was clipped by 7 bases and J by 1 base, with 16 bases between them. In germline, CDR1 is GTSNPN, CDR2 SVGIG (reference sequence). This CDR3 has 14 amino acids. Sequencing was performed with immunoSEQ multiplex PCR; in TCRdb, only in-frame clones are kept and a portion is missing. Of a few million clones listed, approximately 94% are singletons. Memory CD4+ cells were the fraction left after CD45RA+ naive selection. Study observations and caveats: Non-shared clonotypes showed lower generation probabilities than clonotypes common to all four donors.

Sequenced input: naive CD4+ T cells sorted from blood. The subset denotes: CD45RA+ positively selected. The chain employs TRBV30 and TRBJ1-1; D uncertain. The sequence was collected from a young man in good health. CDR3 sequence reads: CAFKRAGWNTEAFF. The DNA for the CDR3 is TGTGCCTTCAAAAGGGCGGGTTGGAACACTGAAGCTTTCTTT.